Following are 24 T cell receptor beta chains from one sample sequenced in a study of shared clonotypes between healthy human individuals. Sequencing was performed with immunoSEQ multiplex PCR; in TCRdb, only in-frame clones are kept and a portion is missing. The sample has about 1 million clones, roughly 80% seen once; the top ten hold 1.4% to 1.5%. The sequenced material came from memory CD4+ T cells sorted from blood. As for subset: CD45RA-negative fraction. The receptors here all came from a man in his late teens or twenties in good health.

The chain uses TRBV21-1 and TRBJ1-5. TRBV21-1 is classified as a pseudogene. The CDR3 is made up of 18 amino acids. For the CDR3, the DNA is TGTGCCAGCAGCAGAGATTCGACTCCAGAGAGGGGCAATCAGCCCCAGCATTTT. The encoded protein is CASSRDSTPERGNQPQHF.

The chain combines TRBV6-1 with TRBJ2-5; D may match TRBD1 or TRBD2 (5 bases each). This CDR3 is 15 amino acids long. V was pared by 3 bases and J by 5 bases, with 16 bases between. CDR1 and CDR2 from the germline V gene are MNHNS and SASEGT. DNA for the CDR3: TGTGCCAGCAGTGACGTAGGCAGGGACGGGGAGACCCAGTACTTC. It codes for CASSDVGRDGETQYF.

This clone came up a few times. Distinct nucleotide sequences in the sample also encode this CDR3. This chain uses TRBV30 with TRBJ1-1; a possible D gene is TRBD1 (6 bases). The CDR3 has 13 amino acids. Deletions cut 4 bases from V and 1 base from J, with 10 bases between. The germline V gene has CDR1 GTSNPN and CDR2 SVGIG (reference sequence). CDR3 amino acids: CAWTGHPNTEAFF. As DNA, the CDR3 is TGTGCCTGGACGGGACACCCGAACACTGAAGCTTTCTTT.

The genes are TRBV4-1 and TRBJ1-4; D is undetermined. This CDR3 contains 14 residues. Germline loops: CDR1 MGHRA, CDR2 YSYEKL. Trimming took 0 bases from V and 6 from J, leaving 8 bases between them. CDR3 amino acids: CASSQDPVDEKLFF. DNA of the CDR3: TGCGCCAGCAGCCAAGATCCGGTGGATGAAAAACTGTTTTTT.

At least ten counts were recorded for this clone. The chain has TRBV28 and TRBJ2-7; D may match TRBD1 or TRBD2 (5 bases each). CDR3 size: 10 residues. The V gene lost 9 bases and the J gene lost 3 bases, with 6 bases spanning the gap. Germline-derived CDR1 and CDR2 are MDHEN and SYDVKM. CDR3 in DNA: TGTGCCAGTGGGGGCTACGAGCAGTACTTC. It encodes CASGGYEQYF.

Many counts were recorded for this clone. The sample holds other DNA sequences that translate to the same CDR3. This chain links TRBV29-1 with TRBJ1-4; 8 bases match TRBD1. V lost 7 bases and J lost 8; bases outside the gene matches: 9. The CDR3 is 13 amino acids. Germline V gene lookup returns CDR1 SQVTM and CDR2 ANQGSEA. The CDR3 region is CSGVDRGDEKLFF. For the CDR3, the DNA is TGCAGCGGTGTAGACAGGGGAGACGAAAAACTGTTTTTT.

The chain couples TRBV2 to TRBJ2-7; 8 bases are a match to TRBD2. This CDR3 comprises 13 residues. CDR1 SNHLY and CDR2 FYNNEI come from the germline V gene. J gave up 7 bases and V 7 bases, and 9 bases lay outside the gene matches. This CDR3 reads CASTPRGAGEQYF. CDR3 nucleotide sequence: TGTGCCAGCACCCCGCGGGGGGCGGGGGAGCAGTACTTC.

This chain joins TRBV5-6 and TRBJ1-5, with D possibly matching TRBD1 (5 bases). V lost 1 base and J 5 bases, leaving 25 bases between the germline ends. The CDR3 runs 19 residues. Germline loops: CDR1 SGHDT, CDR2 YYEEEE. In nucleotides, the CDR3 is TGTGCCAGCAGCTTGTCCCCCGCGGGGTCAGGGAGGGAAGATCAGCCCCAGCATTTT. Its protein is CASSLSPAGSGREDQPQHF.

The chain is built from TRBV18 and TRBJ1-4; weak D call: TRBD1 (5 bases). From germline, CDR1 is KGHSH and CDR2 LQKENI. The CDR3 has 15 residues. Trimming took off 3 bases at V and 5 bases at J, with 13 bases between the two ends. The CDR3 DNA follows: TGTGCCAGCTCACCGCTTGGTGAGGGGAATGAAAAACTGTTTTTT. Its protein product is CASSPLGEGNEKLFF.

The table lists this clone with a few counts. This CDR3 is also generated by other DNA sequences in the sample. The chain recombines TRBV5-4 with TRBJ2-5; no clear D. With 0 bases removed from V and 2 bases from J, the gap between germline ends came to 8 bases. This CDR3 has 14 amino acids. Germline V gene sequence: CDR1 SGHNT, CDR2 YYREEE (reference sequence). The CDR3 loop is CASSLAGVQETQYF. The CDR3 bases are TGTGCCAGCAGCTTGGCCGGCGTTCAAGAGACCCAGTACTTC.

The CDR3 sequence: CASSQTRTSAGETQYF. In nucleotides, the CDR3 is TGTGCCAGCAGCCAAACCCGGACTAGCGCGGGGGAGACCCAGTACTTC. This sequence joins TRBV4-2 and TRBJ2-5; 9 bases line up with TRBD2. J was trimmed by 5 bases and V by 2 bases; bases with no gene match: 9. This CDR3 region has 16 residues. Germline CDR1 LGHNA, CDR2 YNFKEQ.

This clone has just one count. V and J are TRBV27 and TRBJ2-5; TRBD1 aligns across 8 bases. Per germline, CDR1 MNHEY and CDR2 SMNVEV (reference sequence). CDR3 size: 12 residues. After removal of 10 bases from V and 5 bases from J, the junction contained 6 bases not matched to a gene. CDR3 sequence: CATGGGGETQYF. The CDR3 DNA sequence: TGTGCCACAGGGGGCGGCGGGGAGACCCAGTACTTC.

This chain links TRBV10-3 with TRBJ1-5, with unresolved D. The CDR3 is made up of 13 amino acids. CDR1 and CDR2 (germline): ENHRY, SYGVKD. Trimming took 7 bases from V and 2 from J, leaving 9 bases between them. CDR3 bases: TGTGCCATCAATAGGGTAGGCAATCAGCCCCAGCATTTT. Protein: CAINRVGNQPQHF.

The V gene is TRBV18, the J gene TRBJ2-5; a weak D match, TRBD2 (6 bases). Germline lookup yields CDR1 KGHSH and CDR2 LQKENI. Between the trimmed V and J ends, which lost 1 base and 2 bases, there was a span of 11 bases. CDR3 size: 15 residues. The CDR3 sequence is CASSPRGDSQETQYF. DNA for the CDR3: TGTGCCAGCTCACCACGTGGGGACTCACAAGAGACCCAGTACTTC.

The chain carries TRBV19 and TRBJ1-4; possibly TRBD1 for D (6 bases). The CDR3 is 13 amino acids. V was shortened by 11 bases and J by 4 bases, with 14 bases between the two germline ends. Germline V lookup: CDR1 LNHDA, CDR2 SQIVND (reference sequence). The CDR3 coding sequence is TGTGCCGGATCACAGGGAATTAATGAAAAACTGTTTTTT. Its translation: CAGSQGINEKLFF. Looking up the rest from reference TRBV19 and TRBJ1-4 gives the full variable domain: DGGITQSPKYLFRKEGQNVTLSCEQNLNHDAMYWYRQDPGQGLRLIYYSQIVNDFQKGDIAEGYSVSREKKESFPLTVTSAQKNPTAFYLCAGSQGINEKLFFGSGTQLSVL.

V is TRBV19 and J is TRBJ1-4, with 8 bases matching TRBD1. V lost 4 bases, J lost 8 bases, and 6 bases stayed unmatched. The CDR3 contains 14 residues. Germline CDR1 is LNHDA and CDR2 is SQIVND (reference sequence). The CDR3 DNA reads TGTGCCAGTAGTAGGACAGGGAGGTACGAAAAACTGTTTTTT. Protein: CASSRTGRYEKLFF.

The chain is built from TRBV4-1 and TRBJ2-5; maybe TRBD1 (6 bases). The CDR3 is 15 amino acids. The V gene lost 3 bases and the J gene lost 1 base, with 12 bases spanning the gap. Germline V CDR1 and CDR2: MGHRA, YSYEKL. The CDR3 reads CASSHAGTPQETQYF. The CDR3 region has the DNA TGCGCCAGCAGCCATGCCGGGACACCCCAAGAGACCCAGTACTTC.

The V and J genes are TRBV18 and TRBJ1-1; a possible D gene is TRBD1 (6 bases). This CDR3 contains 16 residues. Looked up from germline, CDR1 is KGHSH and CDR2 is LQKENI. Deletions cut 5 bases from V and 4 bases from J, with 20 bases between. CDR3 nucleotide sequence: TGTGCCAGCTCAGTTCAGGGCCCGGGGGCGCCCACTGAAGCTTTCTTT. This codes for CASSVQGPGAPTEAFF.

This clone was detected ten times or more. The CDR3 reads CASSLRGPSTYNSPLHF. The CDR3 DNA reads TGTGCCAGCAGTTTGAGGGGGCCAAGCACCTATAATTCACCCCTCCACTTT. The chain links TRBV27 to TRBJ1-6; 7 bases are shared with TRBD1. Trimming removed 3 bases from V and 2 bases from J; junction bases left unmatched: 7. Germline values: CDR1 MNHEY, CDR2 SMNVEV (reference sequence). The CDR3 length is 17 residues.

This clone was seen more than once but under ten times. J is TRBJ2-5 and V is TRBV7-6; D may be TRBD1 or TRBD2 (6 bases each). Germline CDR1 SGHVS, CDR2 FNYEAQ. Trimming removed 0 bases from V and 2 bases from J, with 10 bases in between. There are 15 residues in the CDR3. In DNA form, the CDR3 reads TGTGCCAGCAGCTTAGCGGGGGGCACTCAAGAGACCCAGTACTTC. Its translation is CASSLAGGTQETQYF.

The chain employs TRBV30 and TRBJ2-7, with TRBD2 identical over 7 bases. Germline V lookup: CDR1 GTSNPN, CDR2 SVGIG (reference sequence). V dropped 4 bases and J dropped 2; count of bases not matched to a gene: 8. This CDR3 spans 14 amino acids. Here the CDR3 DNA reads TGTGCCTGGACCCCGGGTCTAGCGGCCTACGAGCAGTACTTC. Its translation is CAWTPGLAAYEQYF. Complete variable domain (other parts from reference TRBV30 and TRBJ2-7): SQTIHQWPATLVQPVGSPLSLECTVEGTSNPNLYWYRQAAGRGLQLLFYSVGIGQISSEVPQNLSASRPQDRQFILSSKKLLLSDSGFYLCAWTPGLAAYEQYFGPGTRLTVT.

The table lists this clone with many counts. The chain recombines TRBV2 with TRBJ1-1; no reliable D call. V lost 4 bases and J 5 bases, leaving 8 bases between the germline ends. The CDR3 has 12 amino acids. Germline values: CDR1 SNHLY, CDR2 FYNNEI. The CDR3 region is CASSVQRTEAFF. For the CDR3, the DNA is TGTGCCAGCAGTGTTCAGAGGACTGAAGCTTTCTTT.

V and J are TRBV28 and TRBJ2-5, with 7 nucleotides matching TRBD2. The J call may be faulty, since TRBJ2-7 better matches the DNA end. Germline V lookup: CDR1 MDHEN, CDR2 SYDVKM. The CDR3 consists of 15 residues. The CDR3 sequence is CASSQPGGSSYEQYF. The DNA of the CDR3 is TGTGCCAGCAGTCAGCCCGGGGGGAGCTCCTACGAGCAGTACTTC.

The chain links TRBV7-9 to TRBJ2-1, with TRBD2 as a possible D gene (6 bases). Trimming cost V 5 bases and J 2 bases, with 13 bases left between them. The CDR3 consists of 15 residues. Germline CDR1 is SEHNR and CDR2 is FQNEAQ (reference sequence). As DNA, the CDR3 is TGTGCCAGCAGCAAAAGCGGGTATACCTACAATGAGCAGTTCTTC. Amino acids: CASSKSGYTYNEQFF.